This TCR beta chain was obtained from a study of CD8+ T cells in alopecia areata. At the level of the study: At a dose of 5 to 10 mg twice daily, oral tofacitinib was given to treated patients.

This CDR3 has 14 residues. Germline CDR1 reads WSHSY; CDR2 reads SAAADI. The J segment lost 2 bases and the V segment lost 6 bases, leaving 3 bases of the junction unmatched. As to treatment: oral pan-JAK inhibitor, 5-10 mg twice daily. As the sequencing template, cDNA was produced by extracting RNA and reverse transcribing it. The assay was immunoSEQ multiplex PCR, and TCRdb's table has in-frame clones only and misses some. The profile shows around 180,000 clones, roughly 60% of them singletons. The specimen was CD4+ T cells sorted from blood, collected at week 24, from a patient treated with tofacitinib. This TCR came from a human donor with alopecia areata. The chain uses TRBV10-2 and TRBJ2-5, with 10 positions matching TRBD1. Here the CDR3 reads CASRGTGAQETQYF. In DNA, the CDR3 is TGCGCCAGCAGGGGGACAGGGGCGCAAGAGACCCAGTACTTC.